The clone carrying this TCR beta chain turned up a few times. This specimen belongs to a study of blood T cell repertoires in COVID-19. Overall study: The samples span acute and convalescent COVID-19 from the United States, Italy and Spain. T cells, B-cell-depleted T cells, or PBMCs provided the cDNA or gDNA that served as material.

The CDR3 length is 12 residues. Trimming took off 6 bases at V and 9 bases at J, with 12 bases between the two ends. Germline CDR1 MNHEY, CDR2 SVGAGI. How the authors handled the data: It was from reference gene primer amplification that nucleated cell counts were estimated. Only in-frame clones appear in the TCRdb table, and some are missing; sequencing was by immunoSEQ multiplex PCR. The V and J calls and clone size come from that table; D and trimming were worked out from the DNA. The repertoire holds about 190,000 clones, with 84% as singletons. The sequenced sample was peripheral blood. The chain recombines TRBV6-5 with TRBJ1-5; unclear D gene. This TCR was sampled from a woman aged 70-85 years with active or convalescent COVID-19. CDR3 in DNA: TGTGCCAGCAGGACGGTCCCGGGGCCCCAGCATTTT. Encoded protein: CASRTVPGPQHF.